The TCR beta chain under discussion was sequenced for a study of somatic mutations in cytotoxic T cells in rheumatoid arthritis. Study at large: Some V beta antibody-stained T-cell populations were flow-sorted at nearly 100% purity, including V beta1+ cells sequenced for TCRB.

Whole-study findings and limits: Age-dependent increases in CD8+ clonality occurred in rheumatoid arthritis patients but not in healthy controls. Patients with rheumatoid arthritis did not differ significantly from age-matched healthy controls in CD8+ T-cell clonality.

Researchers isolated CD4+ and CD8+ cells by positive magnetic bead selection and then checked their purity by flow cytometry. On this clone: Its antigen remains unidentified.

Profiled with immunoSEQ multiplex PCR; TCRdb holds only in-frame clones, not every one. The sample yields approximately 10,000 clones, around 90% seen once. This receptor was taken from a woman between 18 and 30 years old with rheumatoid arthritis. Sequencing used CD8+ T cells sorted from blood.

The DNA for the CDR3 is TGTGCCAGTAGTATACAGGCTAGCTTCTATGAGCAGTTCTTC. Amino acid sequence: CASSIQASFYEQFF. This rearrangement joins TRBV19 to TRBJ2-1, with D tentatively TRBD2 (5 bases). The V end lost 2 bases, the J end lost 8 bases, and 13 bases lay between the germline ends. Germline CDR1 reads LNHDA; CDR2 reads SQIVND (reference sequence). This CDR3 contains 14 residues.